The present T cell receptor beta chain was sequenced within a study of T-cell memory formation after mild COVID-19 (dated by TCRdb to about 2021). About the study as a whole: TCR sequence clusters from the two donors were found to be largely donor specific. The cohort was made up of two young adult volunteers, one female and one male, who were previously healthy. Longitudinal TCRalpha and TCRbeta repertoire sequencing tracked T-cell clones expanding and contracting after mild COVID-19 in two donors. The research as a whole found: Some responding clones were found in pre-infection memory, which suggests that pre-existing cross-reactive memory T cells took part in the SARS-CoV-2 response. SARS-CoV-2 specificity was not confirmed for the second-wave clones peaking on day 37. Clones that contracted from day 15 to 85 showed balanced CD4/CD8 phenotypes, whereas a second wave of clones that expanded from day 15 to 37 leaned towards CD4+. Contracting CD4+ clones were located mainly in the CM and EM memory subsets, whereas CD8+ clones were found to be enriched in EMRA. The study covered only a couple of mild cases, and larger cohorts including severe cases with pre-infection samples were considered necessary.

In this sample, this clonotype turned up a few times. No cognate antigen has been identified for it. Base qualities are not recorded, but no much larger clone differs from it by a single base. Ficoll-Paque density gradient centrifugation was the method used to isolate PBMCs. The sequencer listed for this sample is Illumina NovaSeq 6000. Using 5'RACE with constant-segment primers, TCRalpha and TCRbeta cDNA libraries were constructed, with sample barcodes and unique molecular identifiers added in the process. Trizol reagent was used to extract RNA from every sample. Library amplification was performed in two PCR steps, and a second sample barcode and Illumina TruSeq adapters were introduced in the second step. Libraries were sequenced on an Illumina NovaSeq with 2 x 150 bp paired-end reads. The original methods were these. The reads were demultiplexed and collapsed into UMI-guided consensus sequences using migec v1.2.7. With mixcr v2.1.11, UMI consensuses were aligned to TRA and TRB V and J templates and assembled into clonotypes. A clonotype was counted as expanded or contracted only if both edgeR and NoisET called the change significant, with noise models trained on biological replicates. edgeR calls used a false discovery rate-adjusted p below 0.01 and a log2 fold-change threshold of 1. As an exploratory analysis of dynamics, max-normalized trajectories of the 1000 most abundant clonotypes were examined with PCA combined with hierarchical clustering. Separately sequenced CD4+ and CD8+ repertoires were used to assign the CD4 or CD8 phenotype of responding clones. TCRdb applied fastp at Q25 and MiXCR to the public reads, then kept only in-frame beta chains. Every CDR3 protein is listed once, alongside the most common genes and DNA of its rows. The V and J calls shown here were made by TCRdb, not taken from the authors' results. In all, the sample holds about 140,000 distinct CDR3 sequences, and around 15% of those were seen once. The ten top clones hold roughly 28% of the sample.

Its CDR3 holds 14 amino acids, cysteine through phenylalanine. The DNA shown is the 42-base CDR3, in frame from base 1. Sequences MNHEY (CDR1) and SVGEGT (CDR2) are obtained from the germline V gene. V ends up 7 bases short and J 4 bases short, with an unmatched junction base count of 6. This receptor was taken from an adult woman who had mild COVID-19 (a few samples of this study predate the infection). The sample titles of this study are shuffled in the database, so cell type and time point are left out; the donor was told from shared clones. Rearrangement joined TRBV6-2 or TRBV6-3 to TRBJ2-1, with 8 central nucleotides matching TRBD1. Material: PBMCs or a T cell subset sorted from them (not recorded which). The CDR3 reads as follows: CASTGQGMYNEQFF. Read as DNA, the sequence is TGTGCCAGCACCGGACAGGGAATGTACAATGAGCAGTTCTTC.